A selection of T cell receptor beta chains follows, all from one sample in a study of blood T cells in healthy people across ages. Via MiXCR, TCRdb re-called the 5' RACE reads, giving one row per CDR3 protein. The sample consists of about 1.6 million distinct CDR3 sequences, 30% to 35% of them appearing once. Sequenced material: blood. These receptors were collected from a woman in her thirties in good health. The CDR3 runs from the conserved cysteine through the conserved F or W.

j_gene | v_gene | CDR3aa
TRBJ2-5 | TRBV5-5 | CASSLGLGGDLTRETQYF
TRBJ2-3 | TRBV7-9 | CASSVTGAADTQYF
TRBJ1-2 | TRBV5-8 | CASSSWDSSLIGYTF
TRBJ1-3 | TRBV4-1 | CASSQAGRSGNTIYF
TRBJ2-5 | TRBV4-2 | CASSQAGSDETQYF
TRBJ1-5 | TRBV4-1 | CASSLQTAGSNQPQHF
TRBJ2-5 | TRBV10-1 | CASSETSGETQYF
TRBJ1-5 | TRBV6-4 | CASSDSRGKAQHF
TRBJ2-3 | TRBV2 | CARAGLAVTDTQYF
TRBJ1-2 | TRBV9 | CASSVGQLYGYTF
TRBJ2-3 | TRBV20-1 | CSAARRVGGVDTQYF
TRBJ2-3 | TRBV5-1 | CASSVAGTQDAQYF
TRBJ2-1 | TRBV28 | CASSLDRDFNEQFF
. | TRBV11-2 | CASSLLLGRTYEQYF
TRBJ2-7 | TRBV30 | CAWSTGTYEQYF
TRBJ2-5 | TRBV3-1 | CASSQGGTGGETQYF
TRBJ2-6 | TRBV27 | CASSPQGARTGANVLTF
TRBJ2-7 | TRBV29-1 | CSVEDEGRASYEQYF
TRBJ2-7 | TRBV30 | CAWSGGTSGSYEQYF
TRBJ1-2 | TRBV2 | CASKQGFTYGYTF
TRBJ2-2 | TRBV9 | CASSDRRGGTGELFF
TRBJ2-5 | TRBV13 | CASSLGTSGGTLTQYF
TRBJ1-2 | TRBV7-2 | CASSFGVANYGYTF
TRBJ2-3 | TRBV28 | CASSGGSSGSIVADTQYF
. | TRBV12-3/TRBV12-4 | CASSLTGVTYEQYF
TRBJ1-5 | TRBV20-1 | CSARGHSDRVGRPRHF
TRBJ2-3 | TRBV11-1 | CASAPRAGGWKATDTQYF
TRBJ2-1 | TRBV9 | CASSSLRWASGNSYNEQFF
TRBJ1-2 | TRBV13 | CASSIGGPGNSGYTF
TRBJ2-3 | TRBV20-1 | CSARPGGGAVDTQYF
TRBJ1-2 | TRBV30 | CAWSLPWENNYGYTF
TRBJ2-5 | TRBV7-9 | CASSLDIETQYF
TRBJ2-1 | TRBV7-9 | CASSPAMAGGHNEQFF
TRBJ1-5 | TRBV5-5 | CASSLEGQVVQPQHF
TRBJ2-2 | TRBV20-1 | CSATNRLTNTGELFF
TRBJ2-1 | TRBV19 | CASSSGTRTYNEQFF
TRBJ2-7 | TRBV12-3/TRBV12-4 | CASSWVVSYEQYF
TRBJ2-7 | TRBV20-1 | CSARDLRTEYVQYF
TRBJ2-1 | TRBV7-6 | CASSLAPAGGLYEQFF
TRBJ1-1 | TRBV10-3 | CAIREDREVEAFF
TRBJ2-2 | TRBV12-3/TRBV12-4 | CASTLRGGSTGELFF
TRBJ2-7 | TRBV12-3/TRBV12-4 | CASSRRAGNEQYF
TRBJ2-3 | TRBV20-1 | CSVRSLAGSHTDTQYF
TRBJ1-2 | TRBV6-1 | CASTARTGLYRNYGYTF